What follows are 9 T cell receptor beta chains derived from one specimen sequenced in a study of blood T cell repertoires in COVID-19. Clones were read by immunoSEQ multiplex PCR, and TCRdb kept only the in-frame ones, dropping some. This sample yields 95,000 to 110,000 clones, of which 84% are seen a single time; more than 10% belongs to the top ten. The sequenced sample was peripheral blood. These TCRs come from a human donor in a cohort sampled during active COVID-19.

Only one count was recorded for this clone. The chain combines TRBV3-1 (or the pseudogene TRBV3-2) with TRBJ1-2; 9 bases line up with TRBD1. Trimming cost V 4 bases and J 4 bases; bases outside gene matches: 4. The CDR3 has 14 residues. The germline V gene has CDR1 LGHDT and CDR2 YNNKEL (reference sequence). In DNA form, the CDR3 reads TGTGCCAGCAGCCCGGACAGGGGAACCTATGGCTACACCTTC. Translating it yields CASSPDRGTYGYTF.

The chain joins TRBV5-8 to TRBJ1-2, with a tentative D call TRBD1 (5 bases). The germline CDR1 and CDR2 sequences are SGHTS and YDEGEE. The CDR3 sequence is 10 residues long. Trimming stripped 10 bases from V and 4 bases from J, with 8 bases between. This chain's CDR3 is CAGGVYGYTF. DNA for the CDR3: TGTGCCGGGGGGGTCTATGGCTACACCTTC. The whole variable domain, filled in from reference TRBV5-8 and TRBJ1-2, reads EAGVTQSPTHLIKTRGQQATLRCSPISGHTSVYWYQQALGLGLQFLLWYDEGEERNRGNFPPRFSGRQFPNYSSELNVNALELEDSALYLCAGGVYGYTFGSGTRLTVV.

The CDR3 DNA is TGTGCCAGCAGCACCACAACAGGGGGTCACGGGGAGCTGTTTTTT. Protein: CASSTTTGGHGELFF. The gene calls are TRBV7-3 and TRBJ2-2; 8 nucleotides line up with TRBD1. The CDR3 length is 15 residues. The germline V gene encodes CDR1 SGHTA and CDR2 FQGTGA. V gave up 5 bases and J gave up 7 bases; unmatched junction bases: 9.

For this clone: The junction does not match germline at one end; this may be a read error. CDR3 protein: CATSRDRGNYGYTF. DNA for the CDR3: TGTGCCACCAGCCGAGATCGGGGGAACTATGGCTACACCTTC. The chain is built from TRBV15 and TRBJ1-2; D possibly corresponds to TRBD1 (5 bases). This CDR3 is 14 amino acids long. Germline values: CDR1 LNHNV, CDR2 YYDKDF (reference sequence).

This clone was picked up one time. This chain links TRBV13 with TRBJ2-3, with unresolved D. This CDR3 contains 12 residues. The V and J ends lost 2 bases and 5 bases respectively, with 5 bases between them. Germline loops: CDR1 PRHDT, CDR2 FYEKMQ (reference sequence). The CDR3 reads CASSLLRDTQYF. The CDR3 DNA reads as TGTGCCAGCAGCTTACTACGAGATACGCAGTATTTT. The whole variable domain, filled in from reference TRBV13 and TRBJ2-3, reads AAGVIQSPRHLIKEKRETATLKCYPIPRHDTVYWYQQGPGQDPQFLISFYEKMQSDKGSIPDRFSAQQFSDYHSELNMSSLELGDSALYFCASSLLRDTQYFGPGTRLTVL.

This clone has only one observation. J is TRBJ1-1 and V is TRBV18; possible D gene TRBD1, 5 bases. Trimming pared 3 bases from V and 5 bases from J, leaving 13 bases between. Germline V gives CDR1 KGHSH, CDR2 LQKENI. The CDR3 has 14 residues. DNA for the CDR3: TGTGCCAGCTCACCGTTAGGAGGGGAAACTGAAGCTTTCTTT. The encoded protein is CASSPLGGETEAFF.

The rearrangement joins TRBV5-8 to TRBJ2-2; a possible D gene is TRBD1 (7 bases). The CDR3 totals 16 residues. V was pared by 0 bases and J by 4 bases, with 13 bases between. Per the germline V gene, CDR1 is SGHTS and CDR2 is YDEGEE. The CDR3 loop reads CASSLVQGRITGELFF. CDR3 nucleotides: TGTGCCAGCAGCTTGGTACAGGGGAGGATCACCGGGGAGCTGTTTTTT.

The V call is TRBV7-9, the J call TRBJ1-4, with D unclear. Germline values: CDR1 SEHNR, CDR2 FQNEAQ (reference sequence). The CDR3 spans 12 residues. Trimming shortened V by 5 bases and J by 10 bases, and 11 bases separated the two germline ends. The CDR3 DNA follows: TGTGCCAGCAGCCCGGGTCCAGTAAAACTGTTTTTT. Translating gives CASSPGPVKLFF.

The gene calls are TRBV6-5 and TRBJ1-2; 10 nucleotides align to TRBD1. The J segment lost 6 bases and the V segment lost 6 bases, leaving 7 bases of the junction unmatched. This CDR3 is built from 14 residues. In germline, CDR1 is MNHEY, CDR2 SVGAGI. CDR3 sequence reads: CASSWDRGEDGYTF. The CDR3 DNA follows: TGTGCCAGCAGCTGGGACAGGGGAGAGGATGGCTACACCTTC.